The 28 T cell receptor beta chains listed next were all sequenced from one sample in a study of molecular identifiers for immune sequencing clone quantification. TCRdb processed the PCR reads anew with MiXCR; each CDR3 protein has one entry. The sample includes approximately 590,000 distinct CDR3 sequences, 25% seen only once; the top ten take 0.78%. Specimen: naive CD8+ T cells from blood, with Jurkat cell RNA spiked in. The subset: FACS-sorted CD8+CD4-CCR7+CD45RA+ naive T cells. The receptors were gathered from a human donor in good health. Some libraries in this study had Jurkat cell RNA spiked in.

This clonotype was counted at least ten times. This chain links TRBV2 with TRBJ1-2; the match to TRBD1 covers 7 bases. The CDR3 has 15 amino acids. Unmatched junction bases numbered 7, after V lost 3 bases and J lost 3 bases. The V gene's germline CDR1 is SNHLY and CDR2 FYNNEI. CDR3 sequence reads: CASSEGDSMYYGYTF. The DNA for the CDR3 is TGTGCCAGCAGTGAGGGGGACAGCATGTACTATGGCTACACCTTC.

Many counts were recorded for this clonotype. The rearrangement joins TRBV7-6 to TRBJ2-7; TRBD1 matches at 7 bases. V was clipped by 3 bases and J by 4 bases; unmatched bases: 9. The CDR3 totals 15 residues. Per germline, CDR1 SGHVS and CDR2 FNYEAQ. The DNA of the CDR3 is TGTGCCAGCAGCTTTGGGGACAGCGTCATTTACGAGCAGTACTTC. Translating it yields CASSFGDSVIYEQYF.

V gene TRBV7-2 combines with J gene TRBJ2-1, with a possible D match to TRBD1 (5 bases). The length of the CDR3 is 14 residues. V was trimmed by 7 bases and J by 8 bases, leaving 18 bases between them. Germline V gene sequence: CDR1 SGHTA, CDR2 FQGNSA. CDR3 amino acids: CASNAISGYHEQFF. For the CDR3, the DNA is TGTGCCAGCAACGCCATCTCAGGGTACCATGAGCAGTTCTTC.

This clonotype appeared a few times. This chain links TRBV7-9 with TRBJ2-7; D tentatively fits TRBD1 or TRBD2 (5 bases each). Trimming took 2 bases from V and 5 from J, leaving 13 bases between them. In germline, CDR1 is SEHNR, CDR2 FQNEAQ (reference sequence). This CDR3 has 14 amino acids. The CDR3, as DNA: TGTGCCAGCAGCTTATATAACGTGGGGGACGAGCAGTACTTC. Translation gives CASSLYNVGDEQYF.

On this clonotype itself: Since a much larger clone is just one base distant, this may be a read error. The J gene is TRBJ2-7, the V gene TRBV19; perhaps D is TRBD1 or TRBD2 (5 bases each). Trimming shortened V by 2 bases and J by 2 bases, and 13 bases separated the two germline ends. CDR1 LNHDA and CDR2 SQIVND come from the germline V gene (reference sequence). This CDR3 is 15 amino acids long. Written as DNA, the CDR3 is TGTGCCAGTAGTATAAGTGGGGACGGAACCTACGAGCAGTACTTC. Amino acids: CASSISGDGTYEQYF.

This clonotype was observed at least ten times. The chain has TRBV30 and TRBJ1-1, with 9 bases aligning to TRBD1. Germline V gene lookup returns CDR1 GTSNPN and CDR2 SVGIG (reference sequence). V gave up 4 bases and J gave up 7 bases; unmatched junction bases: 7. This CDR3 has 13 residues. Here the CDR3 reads CAWTQGAGGEAFF. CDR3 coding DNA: TGTGCCTGGACACAGGGGGCCGGGGGTGAAGCTTTCTTT. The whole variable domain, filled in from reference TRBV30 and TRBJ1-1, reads SQTIHQWPATLVQPVGSPLSLECTVEGTSNPNLYWYRQAAGRGLQLLFYSVGIGQISSEVPQNLSASRPQDRQFILSSKKLLLSDSGFYLCAWTQGAGGEAFFGQGTRLTVV.

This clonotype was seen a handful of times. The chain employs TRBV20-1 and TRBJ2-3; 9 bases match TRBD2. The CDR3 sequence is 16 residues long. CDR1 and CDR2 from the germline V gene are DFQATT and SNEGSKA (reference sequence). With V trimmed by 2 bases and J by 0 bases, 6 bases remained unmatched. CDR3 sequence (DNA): TGCAGTGCTAGACCGATAGCGGGAGATAGCACAGATACGCAGTATTTT. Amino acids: CSARPIAGDSTDTQYF.

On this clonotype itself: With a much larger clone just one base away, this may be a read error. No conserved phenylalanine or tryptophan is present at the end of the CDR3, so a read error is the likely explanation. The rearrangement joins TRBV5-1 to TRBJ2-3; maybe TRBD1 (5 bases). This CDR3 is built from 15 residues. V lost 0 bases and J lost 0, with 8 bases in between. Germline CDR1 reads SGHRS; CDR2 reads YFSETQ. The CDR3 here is CASSLGQSSTDTQYS. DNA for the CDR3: TGCGCCAGCAGCTTGGGACAGTCTAGCACAGATACGCAGTATTCT.

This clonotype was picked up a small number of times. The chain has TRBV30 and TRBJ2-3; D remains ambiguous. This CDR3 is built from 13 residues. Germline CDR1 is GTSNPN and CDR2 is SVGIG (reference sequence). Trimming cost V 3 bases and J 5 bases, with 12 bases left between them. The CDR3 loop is CAWSPNTLDTQYF. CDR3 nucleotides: TGTGCCTGGAGCCCAAACACTCTAGATACGCAGTATTTT.

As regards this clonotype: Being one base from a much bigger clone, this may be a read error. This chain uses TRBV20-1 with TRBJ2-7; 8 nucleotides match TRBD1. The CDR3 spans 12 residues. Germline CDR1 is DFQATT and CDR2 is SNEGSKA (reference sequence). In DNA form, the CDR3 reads TGCTGTGTACTCGGACAGGGCGACGAGCAGTACTTC. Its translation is CCVLGQGDEQYF.

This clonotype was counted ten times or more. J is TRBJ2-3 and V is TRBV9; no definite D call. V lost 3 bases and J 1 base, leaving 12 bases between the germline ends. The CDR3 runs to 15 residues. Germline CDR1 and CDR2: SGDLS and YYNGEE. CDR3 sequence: CASSAAGGGTDTQYF. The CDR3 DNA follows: TGTGCCAGCAGCGCCGCCGGTGGTGGCACAGATACGCAGTATTTT.

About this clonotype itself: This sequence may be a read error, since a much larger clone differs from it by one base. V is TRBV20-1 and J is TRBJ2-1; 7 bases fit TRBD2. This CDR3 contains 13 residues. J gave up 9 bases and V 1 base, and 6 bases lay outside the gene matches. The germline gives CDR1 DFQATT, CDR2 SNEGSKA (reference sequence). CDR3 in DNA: TGCAGTGCTAGAGGGCTAGCGGAGATTGAGCAGTTCTTC. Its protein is CSARGLAEIEQFF.

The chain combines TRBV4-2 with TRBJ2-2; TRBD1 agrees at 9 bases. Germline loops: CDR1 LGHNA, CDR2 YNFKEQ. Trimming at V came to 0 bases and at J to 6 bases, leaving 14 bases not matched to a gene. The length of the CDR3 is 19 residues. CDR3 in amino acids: CASSQEVWTGDLLAGELFF. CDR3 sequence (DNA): TGTGCCAGCAGCCAAGAAGTCTGGACAGGGGATCTGTTGGCCGGGGAGCTGTTTTTT.

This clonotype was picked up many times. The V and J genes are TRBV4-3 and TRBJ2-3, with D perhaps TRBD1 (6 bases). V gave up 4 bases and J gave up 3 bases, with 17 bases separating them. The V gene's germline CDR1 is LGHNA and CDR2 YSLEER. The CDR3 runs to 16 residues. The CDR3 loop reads CASSRRDTRTTDTQYF. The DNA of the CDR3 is TGCGCCAGCAGCCGCCGGGACACTAGAACGACAGATACGCAGTATTTT.

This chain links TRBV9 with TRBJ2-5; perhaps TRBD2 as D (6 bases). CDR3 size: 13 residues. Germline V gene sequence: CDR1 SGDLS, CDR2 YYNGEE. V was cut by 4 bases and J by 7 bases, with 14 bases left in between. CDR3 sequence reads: CASSPRLEVTQYF. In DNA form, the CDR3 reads TGTGCCAGCAGCCCCCGACTAGAAGTGACCCAGTACTTC.

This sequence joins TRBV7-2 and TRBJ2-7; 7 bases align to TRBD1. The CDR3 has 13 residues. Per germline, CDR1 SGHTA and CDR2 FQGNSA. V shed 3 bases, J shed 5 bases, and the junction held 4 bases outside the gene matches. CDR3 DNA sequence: TGTGCCAGCAGCTTCCCGGGACAGAACGAGCAGTACTTC. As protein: CASSFPGQNEQYF.

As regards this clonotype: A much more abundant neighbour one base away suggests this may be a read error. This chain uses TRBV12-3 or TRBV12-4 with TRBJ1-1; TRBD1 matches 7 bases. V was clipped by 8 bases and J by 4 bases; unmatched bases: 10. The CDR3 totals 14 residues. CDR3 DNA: TGTGCCAGCTTCCCCACGACAGGGAGCACTGAAGCTTTCTTT. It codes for CASFPTTGSTEAFF.

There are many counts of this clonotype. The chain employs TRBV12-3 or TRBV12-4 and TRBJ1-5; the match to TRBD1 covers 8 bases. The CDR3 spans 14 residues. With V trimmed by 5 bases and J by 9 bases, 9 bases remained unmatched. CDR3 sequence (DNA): TGTGCCAGCAGTGACGGGGCAGGGGGCGCGCCCCAGCATTTT. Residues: CASSDGAGGAPQHF.

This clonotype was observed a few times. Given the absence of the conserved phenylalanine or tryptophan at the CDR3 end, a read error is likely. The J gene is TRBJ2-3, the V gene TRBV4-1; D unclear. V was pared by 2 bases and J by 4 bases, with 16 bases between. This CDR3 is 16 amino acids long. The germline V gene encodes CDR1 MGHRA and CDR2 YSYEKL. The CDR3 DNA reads TGCGCCAGCAGCCAAAGCGTTGGTATCTTGGCAGATACGCAGTATTCT. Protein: CASSQSVGILADTQYS.

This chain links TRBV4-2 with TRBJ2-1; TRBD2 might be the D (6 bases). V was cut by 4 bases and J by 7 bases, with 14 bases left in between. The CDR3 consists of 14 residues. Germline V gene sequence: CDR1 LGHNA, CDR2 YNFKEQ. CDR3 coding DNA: TGTGCCAGCAGCCGCCAGGGACTCGAGAATGAGCAGTTCTTC. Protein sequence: CASSRQGLENEQFF.

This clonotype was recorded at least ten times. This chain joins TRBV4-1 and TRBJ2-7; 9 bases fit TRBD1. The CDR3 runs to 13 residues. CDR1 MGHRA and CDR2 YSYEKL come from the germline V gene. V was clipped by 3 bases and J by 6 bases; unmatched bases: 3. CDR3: CASSQGQGFEQYF. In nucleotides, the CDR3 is TGCGCCAGCAGCCAGGGACAGGGCTTCGAGCAGTACTTC.

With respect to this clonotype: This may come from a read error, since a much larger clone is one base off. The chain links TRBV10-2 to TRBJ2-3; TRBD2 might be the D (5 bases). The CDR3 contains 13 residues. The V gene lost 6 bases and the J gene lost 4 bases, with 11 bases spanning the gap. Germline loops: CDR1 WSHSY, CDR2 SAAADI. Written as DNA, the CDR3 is TGCGCCAGCAGAGACTTGAGGGCAGATACGCAGTATTTT. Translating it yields CASRDLRADTQYF.

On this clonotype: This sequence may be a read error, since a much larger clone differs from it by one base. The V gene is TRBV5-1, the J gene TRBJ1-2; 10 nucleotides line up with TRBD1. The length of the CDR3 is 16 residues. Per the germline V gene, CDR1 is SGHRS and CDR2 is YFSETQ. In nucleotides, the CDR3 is TGCGCCAGCAGCTTTCGACAGGGGGCGAACAACTATGGCTGCACCTTC. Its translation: CASSFRQGANNYGCTF.

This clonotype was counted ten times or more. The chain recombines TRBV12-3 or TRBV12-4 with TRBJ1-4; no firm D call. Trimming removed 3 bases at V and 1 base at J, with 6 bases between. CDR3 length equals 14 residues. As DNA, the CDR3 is TGTGCCAGCAGTTTCTGGGGAACTAATGAAAAACTGTTTTTT. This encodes CASSFWGTNEKLFF.

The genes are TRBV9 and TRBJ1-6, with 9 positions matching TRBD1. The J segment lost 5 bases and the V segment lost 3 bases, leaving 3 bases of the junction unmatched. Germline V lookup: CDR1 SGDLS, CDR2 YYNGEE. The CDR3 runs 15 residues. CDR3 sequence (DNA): TGTGCCAGCAGCGGAGGGACAGGGCATAATTCACCCCTCCACTTT. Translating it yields CASSGGTGHNSPLHF.

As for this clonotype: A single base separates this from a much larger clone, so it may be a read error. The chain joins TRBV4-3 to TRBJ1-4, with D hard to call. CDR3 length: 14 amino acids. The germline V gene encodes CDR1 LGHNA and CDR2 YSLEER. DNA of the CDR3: TGCGCCAGCAGCCAAGGCGGGATTAATGAAAAACTGTCTTTT. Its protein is CASSQGGINEKLSF.

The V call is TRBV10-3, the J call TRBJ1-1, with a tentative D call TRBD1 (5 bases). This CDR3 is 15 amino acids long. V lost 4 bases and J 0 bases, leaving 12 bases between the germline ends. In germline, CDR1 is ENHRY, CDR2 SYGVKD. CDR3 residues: CAISGSGGMNTEAFF. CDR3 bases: TGTGCCATCAGTGGGTCCGGGGGGATGAACACTGAAGCTTTCTTT.

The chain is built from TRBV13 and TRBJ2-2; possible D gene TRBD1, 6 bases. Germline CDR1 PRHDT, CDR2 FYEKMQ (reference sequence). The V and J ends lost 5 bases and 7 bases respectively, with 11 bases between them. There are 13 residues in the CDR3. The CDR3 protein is CASSKGTLGELFF. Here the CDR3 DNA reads TGTGCCAGCAGCAAAGGGACACTCGGGGAGCTGTTTTTT.